This is a list of T cell receptor beta chains from one sample in a study of cytomegalovirus exposure and HLA in healthy donors. The method was immunoSEQ multiplex PCR; TCRdb's version includes in-frame clones alone and lacks a portion of them. Of around 98,000 clones in the sample, about two thirds were seen once. Sequenced input: PBMCs. The receptors were gathered from a female donor in good health and CMV-seronegative. CDR3s include the opening cysteine and the closing phenylalanine or tryptophan. D genes are given only for firm matches. Where a row states a size, it is once, few, many or the class of an expanded clone; other rows omit it.

TRBV27,TRBD2,15,.,TRBJ2-7,TGTGCCAGCAGTTATGCGGGAGGGCCGATTTTCGAGCAGTACTTC,CASSYAGGPIFEQYF
TRBV27,.,13,.,TRBJ2-7,TGTGCCAGCAGTTATCGGGTGATGTACGAGCAGTACTTC,CASSYRVMYEQYF
TRBV7-2,.,14,.,TRBJ2-7,TGTGCCAGCAGCTTCTCTTTACGACAGTCCGAGCAGTACTTC,CASSFSLRQSEQYF
TRBV5-1,.,14,.,TRBJ2-3,TGCGCCAGCAGCTTGGGGCAACCCACAGATACGCAGTATTTT,CASSLGQPTDTQYF
TRBV28,.,13,.,TRBJ1-1,TGTGCCAGCAGTTTGCCCACGACAGATGAAGCTTTCTTT,CASSLPTTDEAFF
TRBV9,TRBD2,16,.,TRBJ2-5,TGTGCCAGCAGCTTACGGACTAGCGGGGGGGTTGAGACCCAGTACTTC,CASSLRTSGGVETQYF
TRBV9,.,14,few,TRBJ1-1,TGTGCCAGCAGCCCGGGACTGCTGAACACTGAAGCTTTCTTT,CASSPGLLNTEAFF
TRBV27,TRBD1,15,.,TRBJ2-7,TGTGCCAGCAGCGACCCCACAGGGGGCACCTACGAGCAGTACTTC,CASSDPTGGTYEQYF
TRBV30,.,13,.,TRBJ2-5,TGTGCCTGGGCTCGGCGGAGGGGAGAGACCCAGTACTTC,CAWARRRGETQYF
TRBV4-2,.,17,few,TRBJ1-4,TGTGCCAGCAGCCAGGTTCCTCAGGGGAACTTTAATGAAAAACTGTTTTTT,CASSQVPQGNFNEKLFF
TRBV11-2,.,16,.,TRBJ2-3,TGTGCCAGCAGCTCCTATGGATGGCGGGGCACAGATACGCAGTATTTT,CASSSYGWRGTDTQYF
TRBV7-7,TRBD1,14,.,TRBJ2-5,TGTGCTAGCAGCACCCTGGACAGGAAAGAGACCCAGTACTTC,CASSTLDRKETQYF
TRBV29-1,TRBD1,14,many,TRBJ2-2,TGCAGCGCTCTAACAGGGGTAGGCGCCGGGGAGCTGTTTTTT,CSALTGVGAGELFF
TRBV9,.,13,.,TRBJ1-2,TGTGCCAGCAGCGTCGGGGGGATCTATGGCTACACCTTC,CASSVGGIYGYTF
TRBV30,TRBD1,14,.,TRBJ1-5,TGTGCCTGGAGCCGGACAGGGGAGAATCAGCCCCAGCATTTT,CAWSRTGENQPQHF
TRBV6-6,TRBD1,13,.,TRBJ2-3,TGTGCCGCCCAGGGGGCGCGGGCAGATACGCAGTATTTT,CAAQGARADTQYF
TRBV5-4,.,12,.,TRBJ2-1,TGTGCCAGCAGCAGTATACCAGGAGGCCAGTTCTTC,CASSSIPGGQFF
TRBV18,.,12,.,TRBJ2-3,TGTGCCAGCTCCTCTAGCACAGATACGCAGTATTTT,CASSSSTDTQYF
TRBV18,TRBD1,14,.,TRBJ1-2,TGTGCCAGCTCACCCTTAGGACAGGGACATGGCTACACCTTC,CASSPLGQGHGYTF
TRBV6-1,.,16,once,TRBJ1-3,TGTGCCAGCAGTGCAGGGACTGCTATTACTGGAAACACCATATATTTT,CASSAGTAITGNTIYF
TRBV5-1,.,12,once,TRBJ1-2,TGCGCCAGCAGCGCAGGGCTCTATGGCTACACCTTC,CASSAGLYGYTF
TRBV11-3,.,14,.,TRBJ2-3,TGTGCCAGCAGCTTAGGCCTAGCGCCAGATACGCAGTATTTT,CASSLGLAPDTQYF
TRBV5-4,.,17,.,TRBJ2-2,TGTGCCAGCAGCTTGGCACCTACTCCAGGGTTCCACCGGGAGCTGTTTTTT,CASSLAPTPGFHRELFF
TRBV10-1,.,16,.,TRBJ2-1,TGCGCCAGCAGTGAGTCGCTGTTGGGGCCTTACAATGAGCAGTTCTTC,CASSESLLGPYNEQFF
TRBV2,.,14,.,TRBJ1-1,TGTGCCAGCAGTGAAGCGTGGAGGGCCACTGAAGCTTTCTTT,CASSEAWRATEAFF
TRBV5-4,TRBD2,17,.,TRBJ2-3,TGTGCCAGCACCTTCAGACTAGCGGGAGGGTCGGGAGATACGCAGTATTTT,CASTFRLAGGSGDTQYF
TRBV11-2,.,14,.,TRBJ1-2,TGTGCCAGCAGCCAGACCATAGCTGCCTATGGCTACACCTTC,CASSQTIAAYGYTF
TRBV25-1,TRBD1,15,.,TRBJ2-1,TGTGCCAGCAGTGAATCAGGACAGGCGTACAATGAGCAGTTCTTC,CASSESGQAYNEQFF
TRBV10-2,.,13,.,TRBJ2-1,TGCGCCAGCAGTGAGTACAGCAGGAATGAGCAGTTCTTC,CASSEYSRNEQFF
TRBV2,TRBD1,14,once,TRBJ1-1,TGTGCCAGCAGGCCGGGACAGGGAAACACTGAAGCTTTCTTT,CASRPGQGNTEAFF
TRBV10-3,TRBD2,16,.,TRBJ2-2,TGTGCCATCGGTGGCCCGACTAGCGGCAACACCGGGGAGCTGTTTTTT,CAIGGPTSGNTGELFF